One sample yielded the 22 T cell receptor beta chains listed below, sequenced in a study of CD4+ T cells in melanoma. Produced via immunoSEQ multiplex PCR; TCRdb's table is partial and in-frame only. The sample consists of thousands of clones, around 65% of them appearing once. Sequencing used cells from a culture (not recorded whether cultured in vitro). Receptor source: a human donor with melanoma.

The chain is built from TRBV18 and TRBJ2-7; unclear D gene. Trimming took off 5 bases at V and 2 bases at J, with 10 bases between the two ends. This CDR3 spans 13 amino acids. CDR1 is KGHSH, CDR2 LQKENI, per germline. CDR3 in amino acids: CASSSGRTYEQYF. CDR3 sequence (DNA): TGTGCCAGCTCATCCGGACGTACCTACGAGCAGTACTTC.

V gene TRBV19 combines with J gene TRBJ2-5, with 10 bases identical to TRBD2. The V segment lost 5 bases and the J segment 5 bases; nucleotides outside the gene matches: 8. Germline lookup yields CDR1 LNHDA and CDR2 SQIVND (reference sequence). The CDR3 sequence is 15 residues long. CDR3 amino acids: CASSPTAGGLETQYF. CDR3 in DNA: TGTGCCAGTAGTCCCACAGCGGGGGGGCTGGAGACCCAGTACTTC.

This chain connects TRBV7-9 to TRBJ2-7; the D gene could be TRBD1 or TRBD2 (6 bases each). The CDR3 spans 15 residues. Trimming removed 5 bases from V and 2 bases from J, with 16 bases in between. Germline lookup yields CDR1 SEHNR and CDR2 FQNEAQ (reference sequence). The CDR3 nucleotides are TGTGCCAGCAGCAGGGGGGAGACAGGACCCTACGAGCAGTACTTC. Amino acids: CASSRGETGPYEQYF.

V usage is TRBV29-1 and J usage is TRBJ1-2; no reliable D call. Germline V gene sequence: CDR1 SQVTM, CDR2 ANQGSEA. This CDR3 is built from 11 residues. Trimming pared 4 bases from V and 8 bases from J, leaving 11 bases between. The CDR3 DNA reads as TGCAGCGTTGGGGATCCGGAGGGCTACACCTTC. Residues: CSVGDPEGYTF.

This clone is labeled medium-sized. This chain links TRBV5-1 with TRBJ2-1; 7 bases align to TRBD2. J gave up 3 bases and V 0 bases, and 6 bases lay outside the gene matches. Germline loops: CDR1 SGHRS, CDR2 YFSETQ. There are 16 residues in the CDR3. This CDR3 is CASSLDGGTNYNEQFF. The CDR3 DNA sequence: TGCGCCAGCAGCTTGGACGGGGGGACCAACTACAATGAGCAGTTCTTC.

The chain joins TRBV7-2 to TRBJ1-2, with D possibly being TRBD1 (5 bases). Looked up from germline, CDR1 is SGHTA and CDR2 is FQGNSA. There are 13 residues in the CDR3. V was trimmed by 1 base and J by 7 bases, leaving 10 bases between them. The chain's CDR3 is CASSLGVGTGYTF. The CDR3 nucleotides read TGTGCCAGCAGCTTAGGTGTAGGGACTGGCTACACCTTC.

The CDR3 DNA reads as TGTGCCAGCAGTAAGTGGGGTTCGAACACCGGGGAGCTGTTTTTT. As protein: CASSKWGSNTGELFF. J is TRBJ2-2 and V is TRBV27, with D uncertain. This CDR3 spans 15 amino acids. V lost 5 bases and J 0 bases, leaving 10 bases between the germline ends. Germline V gene sequence: CDR1 MNHEY, CDR2 SMNVEV (reference sequence).

This clone was detected only a few times. The chain is built from TRBV2 and TRBJ1-1; D is ambiguous. Germline V gives CDR1 SNHLY, CDR2 FYNNEI. Trimming cost V 5 bases and J 1 base, with 8 bases left between them. The CDR3 loop spans 13 amino acids. The CDR3 nucleotides read TGTGCCAGCAGTACAGAGACGAACACTGAAGCTTTCTTT. It translates to CASSTETNTEAFF.

The sample holds a few counts of this clone. Written as DNA, the CDR3 is TGTGCCAGCAGCCCAAGGAACACCTGGTATGGCTACACCTTC. It codes for CASSPRNTWYGYTF. V gene TRBV5-6 combines with J gene TRBJ1-2; D uncertain. The germline V gene has CDR1 SGHDT and CDR2 YYEEEE. The CDR3 sequence is 14 residues long. V gave up 4 bases and J gave up 5 bases, with 15 bases separating them.

This chain joins TRBV12-3 or TRBV12-4 and TRBJ1-2; D gene ambiguous. Trimming shortened V by 7 bases and J by 4 bases, and 13 bases separated the two germline ends. The CDR3 consists of 13 residues. The CDR3: CASTTGRVYGYTF. In DNA form, the CDR3 reads TGTGCCAGCACTACTGGGAGGGTCTATGGCTACACCTTC.

This clone came up once. The chain couples TRBV12-3 or TRBV12-4 to TRBJ1-1; D is ambiguous. With 3 bases removed from V and 2 bases from J, the gap between germline ends came to 4 bases. The CDR3 totals 12 residues. The CDR3 sequence is CASSLGNTEAFF. The CDR3 coding sequence is TGTGCCAGCAGTTTGGGAAACACTGAAGCTTTCTTT.

This clone is a singleton in its sample. The rearrangement joins TRBV10-3 to TRBJ2-3; TRBD2 matches 11 bases. This CDR3 contains 14 residues. The V gene's germline CDR1 is ENHRY and CDR2 SYGVKD. V shed 10 bases, J shed 1 base, and the junction held 4 bases outside the gene matches. The CDR3 here is CASSGGVGTDTQYF. CDR3 in DNA: TGTGCCAGTAGCGGGGGGGTAGGCACAGATACGCAGTATTTT.

V usage is TRBV6-6 and J usage is TRBJ1-5; D is possibly TRBD1 (5 bases). This CDR3 is built from 18 residues. The V gene lost 5 bases and the J gene lost 5 bases, with 25 bases spanning the gap. CDR1 and CDR2 (germline): MNHNY, SVGAGI (reference sequence). The CDR3 loop reads CASSPRGTRDRKYQPQHF. CDR3 nucleotides: TGTGCCAGCAGTCCTAGGGGCACGCGCGATAGAAAATATCAGCCCCAGCATTTT.

The chain employs TRBV24-1 and TRBJ1-2; D is unresolved. Germline V gene sequence: CDR1 KGHDR, CDR2 SFDVKD. V was pared by 4 bases and J by 8 bases, with 16 bases between. This CDR3 comprises 14 residues. This CDR3 is CATSDLRSPHGYTF. The CDR3 DNA follows: TGTGCCACCAGTGACCTGAGATCACCCCACGGCTACACCTTC.

The gene calls are TRBV28 and TRBJ1-4; no reliable D call. CDR1 is MDHEN, CDR2 SYDVKM, per germline. The CDR3 spans 12 residues. V was cut by 3 bases and J by 6 bases, with 5 bases left in between. The CDR3 sequence is CASSLDHEKLFF. The CDR3 DNA follows: TGTGCCAGCAGTTTGGACCATGAAAAACTGTTTTTT. The variable domain in full, with the rest retrieved from reference TRBV28 and TRBJ1-4, is DVKVTQSSRYLVKRTGEKVFLECVQDMDHENMFWYRQDPGLGLRLIYFSYDVKMKEKGDIPEGYSVSREKKERFSLILESASTNQTSMYLCASSLDHEKLFFGSGTQLSVL.

The chain uses TRBV2 and TRBJ1-2; D possibly corresponds to TRBD1 (6 bases). The V end lost 9 bases, the J end lost 6 bases, and 11 bases lay between the germline ends. The V gene's germline CDR1 is SNHLY and CDR2 FYNNEI. The CDR3 sequence is 11 residues long. The CDR3 DNA reads as TGTGCCAGGGCAGGGGTCCATGGCTACACCTTC. Protein product: CARAGVHGYTF.

The genes are TRBV4-2 and TRBJ2-2; tentative D call: TRBD2 (6 bases). This CDR3 has 15 residues. Germline loops: CDR1 LGHNA, CDR2 YNFKEQ. The V and J ends lost 1 base and 1 base respectively, with 7 bases between them. The CDR3 nucleotides read TGTGCCAGCAGCCAAGCCGGGGGGAACACCGGGGAGCTGTTTTTT. Its translation: CASSQAGGNTGELFF.

By share of the sample, this clone is medium-sized. The rearrangement links TRBV9 to TRBJ2-1, with 14 bases matching TRBD2. The germline V gene encodes CDR1 SGDLS and CDR2 YYNGEE. The ends lost 3 bases at V and 7 bases at J; junction bases unmatched: 12. The CDR3 extends over 18 amino acids. In nucleotides, the CDR3 is TGTGCCAGCAGCGATAGACTAGCGGGGGGGCGGGACTCTAATGAGCAGTTCTTC. Translation gives CASSDRLAGGRDSNEQFF.

This clone was counted only a few times. This CDR3 reads CASSEGPPNHEQFF. DNA of the CDR3: TGTGCCAGCAGTGAAGGACCCCCGAACCATGAGCAGTTCTTC. This chain joins TRBV2 and TRBJ2-1, with D uncertain. The CDR3 is 14 residues long. Germline-derived CDR1 and CDR2 are SNHLY and FYNNEI. V shed 1 base and J shed 8 bases, with 12 bases lying between them.

This sequence joins TRBV28 and TRBJ1-2; a weak D match, TRBD1 (6 bases). The germline gives CDR1 MDHEN, CDR2 SYDVKM. The CDR3 spans 15 residues. Trimming removed 5 bases from V and 2 bases from J, with 15 bases in between. The CDR3 region is CASSTTGQMNYGYTF. Written as DNA, the CDR3 is TGTGCCAGCAGTACGACTGGACAGATGAACTATGGCTACACCTTC.

The chain couples TRBV18 to TRBJ2-4, with D possibly matching TRBD1 (6 bases). CDR1 and CDR2 (germline): KGHSH, LQKENI. The CDR3 is 14 amino acids. V lost 2 bases to trimming and J lost 4 bases, with 9 bases between them. Here the CDR3 DNA reads TGTGCCAGCTCACCAGGGACAACGAAAAACATTCAGTACTTC. Translating it yields CASSPGTTKNIQYF.

The chain combines TRBV4-3 with TRBJ1-5, with 7 bases matching TRBD1. The CDR3 has 17 residues. Germline V gives CDR1 LGHNA, CDR2 YSLEER. Trimming at V came to 0 bases and at J to 6 bases, leaving 11 bases not matched to a gene. The DNA for the CDR3 is TGCGCCAGCAGCCAAGATCGGACAGGAGCAGGGAGTCAGCCCCAGCATTTT. Its translation: CASSQDRTGAGSQPQHF.